This record covers a single T cell receptor beta chain. Only in-frame clones appear in the TCRdb table, and some are missing; sequencing was by immunoSEQ multiplex PCR. The table records some 220,000 clones, just under 85% of them present only once. These data belong to a study of blood T cell repertoires in COVID-19. Study at large: The United States, Italy and Spain provided the acute and convalescent COVID-19 samples.

V lost 0 bases, J lost 7 bases, and 16 bases lay in between. This CDR3 comprises 16 residues. Germline CDR1 KGHSH, CDR2 LQKENI. The TCR sequence derives from a woman between 40 and 50 years old with acute COVID-19. The chain combines TRBV18 with TRBJ2-1; D is perhaps TRBD1 (5 bases). Sequencing was performed on PBMCs or T cells enriched from blood (not recorded which). CDR3 in DNA: TGTGCCAGCTCACCACCCAATCGAGGCAGGGCGAATGAGCAGTTCTTC. It yields the protein CASSPPNRGRANEQFF.